Listed here are 29 T cell receptor beta chains from one sample, sequenced in a study of control samples from healthy donors and cancer patients. Using immunoSEQ multiplex PCR, the repertoire was profiled, and TCRdb retains in-frame clones only, with some absent. Found here are roughly 38,000 clones, roughly 92% of them singletons; the top ten hold 3.6%. What was sequenced was blood. These receptors originate from a woman in her forties or fifties in good health.

The gene calls are TRBV2 and TRBJ2-3; tentative D call: TRBD2 (5 bases). This CDR3 region has 13 residues. Trimming shortened V by 7 bases and J by 0 bases, and 8 bases separated the two germline ends. CDR1 SNHLY and CDR2 FYNNEI come from the germline V gene. As DNA, the CDR3 is TGTGCCAGCAAGGAGCGGAGCACAGATACGCAGTATTTT. It yields the protein CASKERSTDTQYF.

J is TRBJ1-6 and V is TRBV5-4, with 8 bases identical to TRBD1. The junction had 13 bases not matched to a gene; V was cut back by 4 bases and J by 10 bases. Germline V gene lookup returns CDR1 SGHNT and CDR2 YYREEE (reference sequence). CDR3 length equals 16 residues. In nucleotides, the CDR3 is TGTGCCAGCAGCCTCGGACAGGGAGGAATTGAATCACCCCTCCACTTT. Its protein product is CASSLGQGGIESPLHF.

This rearrangement joins TRBV5-8 to TRBJ2-1; D is perhaps TRBD2 (5 bases). Germline V gene sequence: CDR1 SGHTS, CDR2 YDEGEE. Trimming stripped 0 bases from V and 3 bases from J, with 13 bases between. The CDR3 is 16 amino acids. The CDR3 loop is CASSLAFTGNYNEQFF. In nucleotides, the CDR3 is TGTGCCAGCAGCTTGGCCTTTACGGGGAACTACAATGAGCAGTTCTTC. Drawing the rest from reference TRBV5-8 and TRBJ2-1, the complete variable domain is EAGVTQSPTHLIKTRGQQATLRCSPISGHTSVYWYQQALGLGLQFLLWYDEGEERNRGNFPPRFSGRQFPNYSSELNVNALELEDSALYLCASSLAFTGNYNEQFFGPGTRLTVL.

This chain links TRBV29-1 with TRBJ2-5, with 7 nucleotides matching TRBD1. The ends lost 1 base at V and 5 bases at J; junction bases unmatched: 7. Germline loops: CDR1 SQVTM, CDR2 ANQGSEA. The CDR3 is 14 amino acids. The CDR3: CSVEATGVGETQYF. CDR3 in DNA: TGCAGCGTTGAAGCCACAGGGGTGGGGGAGACCCAGTACTTC.

V gene TRBV6-5 combines with J gene TRBJ1-2; D not certain. This CDR3 spans 14 amino acids. Trimming pared 2 bases from V and 3 bases from J, leaving 10 bases between. In germline, CDR1 is MNHEY, CDR2 SVGAGI. The chain's CDR3 is CASSYDPGYYGYTF. The CDR3 DNA sequence: TGTGCCAGCAGTTACGATCCGGGGTACTATGGCTACACCTTC.

A remark on this clone: Because the CDR3's place on the DNA is in doubt, the DNA is left out and the CDR3 is given as listed by TCRdb. The V and J genes are TRBV27 and TRBJ2-5; TRBD2, the table's D call, was not compared with the DNA. Germline V gene lookup returns CDR1 MNHEY and CDR2 SMNVEV (reference sequence). The CDR3 numbers 13 amino acids, ends counted. CDR3 in amino acids: CASSLVASGTPYF.

The chain combines TRBV28 with TRBJ1-4; D ambiguous. Germline V CDR1 and CDR2: MDHEN, SYDVKM. Trimming removed 2 bases at V and 8 bases at J, with 12 bases between. This CDR3 has 14 amino acids. The CDR3 DNA follows: TGTGCCAGCAGTTTAGGTCGGGGTCTCGAAAAACTGTTTTTT. Its protein is CASSLGRGLEKLFF. The entire variable domain, with the rest obtained from reference TRBV28 and TRBJ1-4, is as follows: DVKVTQSSRYLVKRTGEKVFLECVQDMDHENMFWYRQDPGLGLRLIYFSYDVKMKEKGDIPEGYSVSREKKERFSLILESASTNQTSMYLCASSLGRGLEKLFFGSGTQLSVL.

The chain recombines TRBV19 with TRBJ1-1, with D unclear. Per germline, CDR1 LNHDA and CDR2 SQIVND (reference sequence). The V and J ends lost 0 bases and 2 bases respectively, with 19 bases between them. The CDR3 consists of 18 residues. CDR3 DNA: TGTGCCAGTAGTATAGAAAGGCTAACCCGGCGGACCAACACTGAAGCTTTCTTT. It yields the protein CASSIERLTRRTNTEAFF.

This clone was seen once. The chain uses TRBV6-5 and TRBJ1-5; 8 nucleotides match TRBD1. The V segment lost 6 bases and the J segment 2 bases; nucleotides outside the gene matches: 6. The CDR3 is 15 residues long. Germline CDR1 MNHEY, CDR2 SVGAGI. The CDR3 region has the DNA TGTGCCAGCAGGACAGGGGCCACTGGCAATCAGCCCCAGCATTTT. Translation gives CASRTGATGNQPQHF.

J is TRBJ1-6 and V is TRBV9, with a tentative D call TRBD1 (5 bases). This CDR3 is 15 amino acids long. The V end lost 4 bases, the J end lost 5 bases, and 13 bases lay between the germline ends. The V gene's germline CDR1 is SGDLS and CDR2 YYNGEE. CDR3 nucleotides: TGTGCCAGCAGCTCAGGACCGACAGATAATTCACCCCTCCACTTT. Translated: CASSSGPTDNSPLHF. Drawing the rest from reference TRBV9 and TRBJ1-6, the complete variable domain is DSGVTQTPKHLITATGQRVTLRCSPRSGDLSVYWYQQSLDQGLQFLIQYYNGEERAKGNILERFSAQQFPDLHSELNLSSLELGDSALYFCASSSGPTDNSPLHFGNGTRLTVT.

The J gene is TRBJ1-6, the V gene TRBV4-3; D unclear. Germline CDR1 and CDR2: LGHNA and YSLEER. Trimming pared 4 bases from V and 7 bases from J, leaving 14 bases between. The CDR3 totals 15 residues. This CDR3 reads CASSRKGSENSPLHF. The CDR3 DNA reads as TGCGCCAGCAGCCGGAAAGGCAGTGAGAATTCACCCCTCCACTTT.

The V gene is TRBV28, the J gene TRBJ1-1, with D hard to call. Germline CDR1 is MDHEN and CDR2 is SYDVKM. The germline V and J ends were trimmed by 2 bases and 11 bases, with 21 bases remaining between them. The CDR3 totals 15 residues. In DNA form, the CDR3 reads TGTGCCAGCAGTTTAATCTCCGTGCTCTCTGCTCAGGCTTTCTTT. Amino acids: CASSLISVLSAQAFF. Drawing the rest from reference TRBV28 and TRBJ1-1, the complete variable domain is DVKVTQSSRYLVKRTGEKVFLECVQDMDHENMFWYRQDPGLGLRLIYFSYDVKMKEKGDIPEGYSVSREKKERFSLILESASTNQTSMYLCASSLISVLSAQAFFGQGTRLTVV.

The chain employs TRBV2 and TRBJ2-7, with TRBD1 as a possible D gene (5 bases). Germline V gene sequence: CDR1 SNHLY, CDR2 FYNNEI. The CDR3 loop spans 13 amino acids. Trimming left V 2 bases short and J 4 bases short, with 9 bases between. The CDR3 sequence is CASSEWQGYEQYF. The DNA for the CDR3 is TGTGCCAGCAGTGAATGGCAGGGTTACGAGCAGTACTTC.

The DNA of the CDR3 is TGCGCCAGCAGCCAGAATCAGTACGGCTCTGGAAACACCATATATTTT. This codes for CASSQNQYGSGNTIYF. The chain recombines TRBV4-1 with TRBJ1-3; no clear D gene. Trimming shortened V by 3 bases and J by 0 bases, and 12 bases separated the two germline ends. This CDR3 has 16 residues. The germline V gene encodes CDR1 MGHRA and CDR2 YSYEKL.

The chain is built from TRBV9 and TRBJ2-7; 9 nucleotides align to TRBD1. The junction had 7 bases not matched to a gene; V was cut back by 3 bases and J by 3 bases. Germline V gene data show CDR1 as SGDLS and CDR2 as YYNGEE. This CDR3 spans 15 amino acids. The CDR3 DNA reads TGTGCCAGCAGCGCAGGTGGACAGGGGAACTACGAGCAGTACTTC. It yields the protein CASSAGGQGNYEQYF. Looking up the rest from reference TRBV9 and TRBJ2-7 gives the full variable domain: DSGVTQTPKHLITATGQRVTLRCSPRSGDLSVYWYQQSLDQGLQFLIQYYNGEERAKGNILERFSAQQFPDLHSELNLSSLELGDSALYFCASSAGGQGNYEQYFGPGTRLTVT.

V gene TRBV19 combines with J gene TRBJ1-5; 9 bases match TRBD1. The CDR3 consists of 16 residues. Trimming at V came to 5 bases and at J to 6 bases, leaving 11 bases not matched to a gene. Germline lookup yields CDR1 LNHDA and CDR2 SQIVND (reference sequence). DNA of the CDR3: TGTGCCAGTAGTGAGGGGACAGGGCTTTTAGGTCAGCCCCAGCATTTT. The encoded protein is CASSEGTGLLGQPQHF.

This clone occurred once. The chain links TRBV29-1 to TRBJ1-3; no clear D. CDR3 length: 13 amino acids. Germline assignment: CDR1 SQVTM and CDR2 ANQGSEA. Trimming left V 1 base short and J 0 bases short, with 4 bases between. The DNA of the CDR3 is TGCAGCGTTGAAGTCAGCTCTGGAAACACCATATATTTT. Encoded protein: CSVEVSSGNTIYF.

The chain has TRBV5-1 and TRBJ2-7, with 8 positions matching TRBD1. Trimming cost V 4 bases and J 0 bases; bases outside gene matches: 6. Germline CDR1 is SGHRS and CDR2 is YFSETQ. The CDR3 spans 15 residues. The DNA of the CDR3 is TGCGCCAGCAGCCGCTCGGGACAGGACTCCTACGAGCAGTACTTC. Translating gives CASSRSGQDSYEQYF.

The gene calls are TRBV28 and TRBJ1-6; 7 bases map to TRBD1. Germline V lookup: CDR1 MDHEN, CDR2 SYDVKM. CDR3 length: 16 residues. Germline trimming cut 5 bases from V and 0 bases from J; bases unmatched to any gene: 4. CDR3 residues: CASSQTGSSYNSPLHF. CDR3 sequence (DNA): TGTGCCAGCAGTCAGACAGGGAGCTCCTATAATTCACCCCTCCACTTT.

The chain links TRBV18 to TRBJ1-1; a possible D gene is TRBD1 (5 bases). V shed 5 bases and J shed 4 bases, with 14 bases lying between them. The CDR3 is made up of 14 amino acids. Germline CDR1 KGHSH, CDR2 LQKENI. For the CDR3, the DNA is TGTGCCAGCTCATCCCAGGGAGTGGGCACTGAAGCTTTCTTT. The encoded protein is CASSSQGVGTEAFF.

The genes are TRBV11-2 and TRBJ1-1, with no clear D. V gave up 7 bases and J gave up 2 bases, with 14 bases separating them. The CDR3 spans 14 residues. Germline V CDR1 and CDR2: SGHAT, FQNNGV. The DNA for the CDR3 is TGTGCCAGCAACCTCATGGTACTCAACACTGAAGCTTTCTTT. Protein product: CASNLMVLNTEAFF. The full variable domain, completed using reference TRBV11-2 and TRBJ1-1, is EAGVAQSPRYKIIEKRQSVAFWCNPISGHATLYWYQQILGQGPKLLIQFQNNGVVDDSQLPKDRFSAERLKGVDSTLKIQPAKLEDSAVYLCASNLMVLNTEAFFGQGTRLTVV.

The rearrangement uses TRBV24-1 and TRBJ2-1; TRBD1 matches at 7 bases. The V gene end was trimmed by 4 bases and the J gene end by 3 bases; junction bases not matched to a gene: 11. Germline lookup yields CDR1 KGHDR and CDR2 SFDVKD. The CDR3 consists of 17 residues. The CDR3 sequence: CATSDPNTGVGYNEQFF. The DNA for the CDR3 is TGTGCCACCAGTGACCCCAACACAGGGGTCGGCTACAATGAGCAGTTCTTC.

The chain uses TRBV6-5 and TRBJ1-6; possibly TRBD1 for D (6 bases). The CDR3 length is 15 residues. In germline, CDR1 is MNHEY, CDR2 SVGAGI. Trimming pared 6 bases from V and 10 bases from J, leaving 19 bases between. This chain's CDR3 is CASRSPRGGESPLHF. In DNA, the CDR3 is TGTGCCAGCAGATCACCCAGGGGAGGGGAGTCACCCCTCCACTTT.

The J gene is TRBJ2-7, the V gene TRBV11-2; D gene ambiguous. CDR3 length equals 14 residues. Germline lookup yields CDR1 SGHAT and CDR2 FQNNGV. Trimming cost V 5 bases and J 2 bases, with 13 bases left between them. Here the CDR3 reads CASSRGRFTYEQYF. The CDR3 DNA is TGTGCCAGCAGCCGAGGACGGTTTACCTACGAGCAGTACTTC.

The chain is built from TRBV7-2 and TRBJ2-1, with TRBD2 matching 8 bases. Germline V gives CDR1 SGHTA, CDR2 FQGNSA. J was trimmed by 4 bases and V by 0 bases; bases with no gene match: 5. The CDR3 spans 16 residues. The CDR3: CASSLARTGGYNEQFF. In nucleotides, the CDR3 is TGTGCCAGCAGCTTAGCGCGAACGGGGGGGTACAATGAGCAGTTCTTC.

This chain joins TRBV28 and TRBJ1-5; tentatively, D is TRBD1 (6 bases). The germline CDR1 and CDR2 sequences are MDHEN and SYDVKM. The V end lost 2 bases, the J end lost 7 bases, and 9 bases lay between the germline ends. This CDR3 is 13 amino acids long. For the CDR3, the DNA is TGTGCCAGCAGTTTACCAGGGGTACAGCCCCAGCATTTT. It translates to CASSLPGVQPQHF.

This chain connects TRBV28 to TRBJ2-7, with D perhaps assigned TRBD1 or TRBD2 (6 bases each). From germline, CDR1 is MDHEN and CDR2 SYDVKM. The CDR3 sequence is 15 residues long. V was pared by 2 bases and J by 5 bases, with 16 bases between. The CDR3 nucleotides read TGTGCCAGCAGTTTAGTTGGGGGGCGCGTCCACGAGCAGTACTTC. This sequence encodes CASSLVGGRVHEQYF.

The chain carries TRBV5-1 and TRBJ1-3; 9 bases match TRBD1. Germline CDR1 and CDR2: SGHRS and YFSETQ. V shed 9 bases, J shed 8 bases, and the junction held 15 bases outside the gene matches. The CDR3 consists of 15 residues. The CDR3 region is CATRGQGKRGDTIYF. DNA for the CDR3: TGCGCCACTAGGGGACAGGGCAAGCGGGGGGACACCATATATTTT.

The gene calls are TRBV19 and TRBJ1-5, with D tentatively TRBD1 (5 bases). Per the germline V gene, CDR1 is LNHDA and CDR2 is SQIVND (reference sequence). The CDR3 has 17 amino acids. V was shortened by 3 bases and J by 1 base, with 16 bases between the two germline ends. CDR3 in DNA: TGTGCCAGTAGTATCAACCCCACCGGGGCCAGCAATCAGCCCCAGCATTTT. It yields the protein CASSINPTGASNQPQHF.